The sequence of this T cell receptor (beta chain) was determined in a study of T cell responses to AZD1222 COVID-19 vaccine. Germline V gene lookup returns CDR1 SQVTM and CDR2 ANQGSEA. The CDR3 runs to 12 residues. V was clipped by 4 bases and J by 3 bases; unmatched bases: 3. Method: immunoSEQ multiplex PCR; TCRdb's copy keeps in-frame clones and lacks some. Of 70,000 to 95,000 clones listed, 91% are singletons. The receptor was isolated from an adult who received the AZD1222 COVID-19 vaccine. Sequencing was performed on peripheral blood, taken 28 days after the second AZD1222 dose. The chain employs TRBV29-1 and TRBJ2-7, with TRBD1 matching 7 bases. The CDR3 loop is CSVGDRYYEQYF. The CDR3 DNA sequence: TGCAGCGTTGGGGACAGATACTACGAGCAGTACTTC.